A single sample is the source of the 21 T cell receptor beta chains below, sequenced in a study of T cell responses to AZD1222 COVID-19 vaccine. Profiling relied on immunoSEQ multiplex PCR, and the TCRdb table lists in-frame clones only, not all of them. The repertoire holds about 110,000 clones, with about 87% as singletons. Sequenced material: peripheral blood, taken on day 0 of AZD1222 vaccination. The receptors originated from an adult in good health.

V usage is TRBV18 and J usage is TRBJ2-2, with D perhaps being TRBD1 or TRBD2 (5 bases each). The V and J ends lost 6 bases and 5 bases respectively, with 16 bases between them. Germline assignment: CDR1 KGHSH and CDR2 LQKENI. The CDR3 contains 15 residues. The CDR3 spells CASSGTRSETGELFF. CDR3 nucleotide sequence: TGTGCCAGCTCTGGGACGCGGTCCGAAACCGGGGAGCTGTTTTTT.

The genes are TRBV14 and TRBJ1-6, with D unresolved. The CDR3 consists of 13 residues. Germline V gene data show CDR1 as SGHDN and CDR2 as FVKESK. V shed 7 bases and J shed 7 bases, with 11 bases lying between them. DNA for the CDR3: TGTGCCAGCAATGTTGTAAACAATTCACCCCTCCACTTT. Translation: CASNVVNNSPLHF.

The chain carries TRBV27 and TRBJ1-1, with D possibly matching TRBD1 (6 bases). The germline gives CDR1 MNHEY, CDR2 SMNVEV (reference sequence). The CDR3 spans 16 residues. V lost 3 bases, J lost 2 bases, and 16 bases lay in between. DNA for the CDR3: TGTGCCAGCAGTTTCCGACCAACAGGGTTTAACACTGAAGCTTTCTTT. Translating it yields CASSFRPTGFNTEAFF.

The chain links TRBV5-6 to TRBJ2-7, with unresolved D. Trimming pared 2 bases from V and 6 bases from J, leaving 24 bases between. Germline lookup yields CDR1 SGHDT and CDR2 YYEEEE. The CDR3 has 17 residues. The CDR3 bases are TGTGCCAGCAGCTTTATGGCAGCTGCGAGCTATAGGTCCGAGCAGTACTTC. This sequence encodes CASSFMAAASYRSEQYF.

This clone was picked up a small number of times. J is TRBJ1-2 and V is TRBV5-1; 8 bases agree with TRBD1. Germline-derived CDR1 and CDR2 are SGHRS and YFSETQ. V lost 7 bases and J lost 5; bases outside the gene matches: 19. There are 17 residues in the CDR3. The CDR3 sequence is CASDWTGSSLSGYGYTF. CDR3 in DNA: TGCGCCAGCGACTGGACAGGGTCCTCCCTTTCTGGGTATGGCTACACCTTC.

This chain joins TRBV25-1 and TRBJ1-1; TRBD1 is a possible D gene (6 bases). The germline V and J ends were trimmed by 4 bases and 4 bases, with 19 bases remaining between them. The germline V gene has CDR1 MGHDK and CDR2 SYGVNS. This CDR3 has 16 residues. The CDR3 is CASSAQRGAGGTEAFF. The DNA of the CDR3 is TGTGCCAGCAGTGCCCAACGGGGGGCTGGGGGCACTGAAGCTTTCTTT. The full variable domain, completed using reference TRBV25-1 and TRBJ1-1, is EADIYQTPRYLVIGTGKKITLECSQTMGHDKMYWYQQDPGMELHLIHYSYGVNSTEKGDLSSESTVSRIRTEHFPLTLESARPSHTSQYLCASSAQRGAGGTEAFFGQGTRLTVV.

The V gene is TRBV4-1, the J gene TRBJ2-1; TRBD2 agrees at 7 bases. Germline V gene lookup returns CDR1 MGHRA and CDR2 YSYEKL. Trimming took 1 base from V and 10 from J; bases not matched to a gene: 13. CDR3 length: 16 residues. The CDR3 coding sequence is TGCGCCAGCAGCCAAGCGACCGGACTAGGTCTCAGAGAGCAGTTCTTC. It codes for CASSQATGLGLREQFF.

The genes are TRBV3-1 (or the pseudogene TRBV3-2) and TRBJ2-2; D is perhaps TRBD1 (6 bases). The V gene lost 1 base and the J gene lost 4 bases, with 13 bases spanning the gap. CDR1 and CDR2 from the germline V gene are LGHDT and YNNKEL (reference sequence). The CDR3 runs 16 residues. The DNA for the CDR3 is TGTGCCAGCAGCCAAGGTCTCCGACAGGCCACCGGGGAGCTGTTTTTT. Its protein is CASSQGLRQATGELFF.

The CDR3 here is CASSPVVLPDEQYF. The DNA of the CDR3 is TGTGCCAGCTCACCGGTTGTCCTTCCCGACGAGCAGTACTTC. V gene TRBV18 combines with J gene TRBJ2-7; D is undetermined. Germline V gene sequence: CDR1 KGHSH, CDR2 LQKENI. This CDR3 has 14 residues. V was clipped by 3 bases and J by 5 bases, with 14 bases between them.

This clone was observed once. The chain recombines TRBV2 with TRBJ2-1, with D possibly being TRBD2 (6 bases). V was clipped by 3 bases and J by 9 bases, with 15 bases between them. CDR1 SNHLY and CDR2 FYNNEI come from the germline V gene. The length of the CDR3 is 14 residues. The CDR3 DNA reads TGTGCCAGCAGTGATACCCGGACTATGGGTGAGCAGTTCTTC. Protein: CASSDTRTMGEQFF.

The chain combines TRBV6-6 with TRBJ2-6; D may be TRBD2 (5 bases). Deletions cut 5 bases from V and 0 bases from J, with 20 bases between. Germline V gene sequence: CDR1 MNHNY, CDR2 SVGAGI (reference sequence). The CDR3 spans 19 residues. CDR3 coding DNA: TGTGCCAGCAGTCCTACTAGGGTCCCTCGCAGCTCTGGGGCCAACGTCCTGACTTTC. This encodes CASSPTRVPRSSGANVLTF.

The chain combines TRBV2 with TRBJ2-5; D may match TRBD1 or TRBD2 (7 bases each). Germline V CDR1 and CDR2: SNHLY, FYNNEI. The length of the CDR3 is 12 residues. CDR3 nucleotides: TGTGCGGGAGGGGGCGTGCGGGAGACCCAGTACTTC. Translation gives CAGGGVRETQYF.

The chain couples TRBV9 to TRBJ2-5; weak D call: TRBD2 (6 bases). The V gene's germline CDR1 is SGDLS and CDR2 YYNGEE. The CDR3 length is 13 residues. Trimming took 5 bases from V and 5 from J, leaving 13 bases between them. In DNA, the CDR3 is TGTGCCAGCAGGTCGGAGGGACGGGAGACCCAGTACTTC. Residues: CASRSEGRETQYF.

V and J are TRBV6-5 and TRBJ2-7, with D possibly matching TRBD1 (6 bases). The CDR3 is 15 residues long. Per germline, CDR1 MNHEY and CDR2 SVGAGI. The V end lost 2 bases, the J end lost 1 base, and 12 bases lay between the germline ends. The DNA for the CDR3 is TGTGCCAGCAGTTACCTCAGCAGGGGTTCCTACGAGCAGTACTTC. Its translation: CASSYLSRGSYEQYF.

The chain combines TRBV7-9 with TRBJ2-5, with TRBD2 matching 7 bases. The V segment lost 4 bases and the J segment 4 bases; nucleotides outside the gene matches: 6. This CDR3 region has 14 residues. CDR1 and CDR2 from the germline V gene are SEHNR and FQNEAQ (reference sequence). DNA for the CDR3: TGTGCCAGCAGCTGGGGCGGGGGATCAGAGACCCAGTACTTC. It encodes CASSWGGGSETQYF.

The V call is TRBV4-1, the J call TRBJ1-2; 8 nucleotides align to TRBD1. V dropped 1 base and J dropped 10; count of bases not matched to a gene: 5. Germline CDR1 and CDR2: MGHRA and YSYEKL. The CDR3 sequence is 13 residues long. The CDR3: CASSQGTGYVYTF. The CDR3 bases are TGCGCCAGCAGCCAAGGGACAGGGTACGTCTACACCTTC.

The genes are TRBV19 and TRBJ1-6; perhaps TRBD1 as D (6 bases). Per the germline V gene, CDR1 is LNHDA and CDR2 is SQIVND (reference sequence). The CDR3 loop spans 16 amino acids. V was pared by 3 bases and J by 0 bases, with 9 bases between. As DNA, the CDR3 is TGTGCCAGTAGTATCCAGGGGAGCTCCTATAATTCACCCCTCCACTTT. It encodes CASSIQGSSYNSPLHF.

The chain has TRBV29-1 and TRBJ1-2, with a weak D call TRBD1 (5 bases). Germline CDR1 SQVTM, CDR2 ANQGSEA. Trimming shortened V by 4 bases and J by 2 bases, and 11 bases separated the two germline ends. The CDR3 contains 13 residues. The CDR3 here is CSVARAGNYGYTF. The CDR3, as DNA: TGCAGCGTTGCCAGGGCCGGAAACTATGGCTACACCTTC. Using reference TRBV29-1 and TRBJ1-2 for the parts outside the CDR3, the full variable domain is SAVISQKPSRDICQRGTSLTIQCQVDSQVTMMFWYRQQPGQSLTLIATANQGSEATYESGFVIDKFPISRPNLTFSTLTVSNMSPEDSSIYLCSVARAGNYGYTFGSGTRLTVV.

This clone was seen once. CDR3 DNA sequence: TGTGCCAGCAGCTCTTCTCCGCCGAACACTGAAGCTTTCTTT. It is translated as CASSSSPPNTEAFF. J is TRBJ1-1 and V is TRBV5-6; D is unclear. The germline V and J ends were trimmed by 3 bases and 1 base, with 10 bases remaining between them. The CDR3 consists of 14 residues. In germline, CDR1 is SGHDT, CDR2 YYEEEE.

This chain uses TRBV25-1 with TRBJ2-3; D is ambiguous. The germline V and J ends were trimmed by 4 bases and 5 bases, with 4 bases remaining between them. Per germline, CDR1 MGHDK and CDR2 SYGVNS. This CDR3 is 11 amino acids long. This chain's CDR3 is CASSARDTQYF. In DNA, the CDR3 is TGTGCCAGCAGTGCAAGAGATACGCAGTATTTT.

The CDR3 DNA reads TGTGCCAGTAGTGGGGACAGGTGGAACACTGAAGCTTTCTTT. This codes for CASSGDRWNTEAFF. The genes are TRBV19 and TRBJ1-1, with TRBD1 matching over 8 bases. The ends lost 5 bases at V and 1 base at J; junction bases unmatched: 3. Germline V CDR1 and CDR2: LNHDA, SQIVND (reference sequence). The CDR3 contains 14 residues.